The source of this TCR beta chain is a study of OX40 agonist ivuxolimab in advanced cancers. Of note for this clone: As yet, its antigen is unknown.

Study-wide findings and caveats: Dosing at 0.1 to 3.0 mg/kg was accompanied by clonal expansion of CD4+ and CD8+ blood T cells by week 6. Clonal expansion among partial responders at 0.1-3.0 mg/kg ranked near the lowest.

Germline V gene lookup returns CDR1 MGHRA and CDR2 YSYEKL. Between the trimmed V and J ends, which lost 3 bases and 4 bases, there was a span of 20 bases. The CDR3 has 17 residues. Only in-frame clones appear in the TCRdb table, and some are missing; sequencing was by immunoSEQ multiplex PCR. The sample shows approximately 63,000 clones, more than 65% of them seen only once. This sequence originates from an adult with an advanced solid tumor such as melanoma, head and neck, liver or kidney cancer. Sample: CD4+ or CD8+ T cells sorted from blood, taken in a trial of the OX40 agonist ivuxolimab. The chain carries TRBV4-1 and TRBJ2-3, with D maybe TRBD2 (6 bases). The CDR3 DNA follows: TGCGCCAGCAGCCAGGCGGTGACGGAGGGGTGGGCAGATACGCAGTATTTT. Amino acid sequence: CASSQAVTEGWADTQYF.